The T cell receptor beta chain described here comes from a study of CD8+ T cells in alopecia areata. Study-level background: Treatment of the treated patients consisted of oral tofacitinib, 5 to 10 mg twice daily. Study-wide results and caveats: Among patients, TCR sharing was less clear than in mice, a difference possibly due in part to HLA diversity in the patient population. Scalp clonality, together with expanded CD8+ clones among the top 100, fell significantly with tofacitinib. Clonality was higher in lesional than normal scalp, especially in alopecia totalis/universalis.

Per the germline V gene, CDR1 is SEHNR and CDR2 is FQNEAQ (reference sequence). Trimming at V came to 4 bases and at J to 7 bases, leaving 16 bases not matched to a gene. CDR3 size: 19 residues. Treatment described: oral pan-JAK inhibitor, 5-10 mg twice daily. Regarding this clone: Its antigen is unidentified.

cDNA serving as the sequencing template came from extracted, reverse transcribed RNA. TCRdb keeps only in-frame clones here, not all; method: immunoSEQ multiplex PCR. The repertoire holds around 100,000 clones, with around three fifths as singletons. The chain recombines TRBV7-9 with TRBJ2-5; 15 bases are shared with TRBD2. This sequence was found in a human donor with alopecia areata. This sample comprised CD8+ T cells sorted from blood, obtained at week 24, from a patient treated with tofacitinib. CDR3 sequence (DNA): TGTGCCAGCAGCTCGACGCTAGGGACTAGCGGGGGGTTTAGACGGACCCAGTACTTC. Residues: CASSSTLGTSGGFRRTQYF.